The 19 T cell receptor beta chains below were found in one sample sequenced in a study of blood T cell repertoires in COVID-19. Clones were read by immunoSEQ multiplex PCR, and TCRdb kept only the in-frame ones, dropping some. The top ten clones hold approximately 5% of a sample with about 78,000 clones, 86% of them seen once. Input material: peripheral blood. The receptors here all came from a man in his fifties or sixties with active or convalescent COVID-19.

The chain combines TRBV19 with TRBJ2-7; TRBD1 agrees at 8 bases. This CDR3 has 13 amino acids. The germline V gene has CDR1 LNHDA and CDR2 SQIVND (reference sequence). Losses at the gene ends were 6 bases for V and 5 bases for J; bases not matched to a gene: 6. CDR3 amino acids: CASRDRGRDEQYV. The CDR3, as DNA: TGTGCCAGTAGAGACAGGGGACGGGACGAGCAGTACGTC.

This clone was detected only a few times. The sample holds other DNA sequences that translate to the same CDR3. The V gene is TRBV28, the J gene TRBJ2-7; TRBD2 matches 8 bases. This CDR3 has 14 residues. Germline V lookup: CDR1 MDHEN, CDR2 SYDVKM. Trimming removed 1 base from V and 4 bases from J; junction bases left unmatched: 3. The CDR3 is CASSLSGGPYEQYF. The DNA for the CDR3 is TGTGCCAGCAGTTTATCGGGGGGGCCTTACGAGCAGTACTTC.

This chain uses TRBV6-1 with TRBJ1-3; tentatively, D is TRBD1 (6 bases). V was clipped by 0 bases and J by 3 bases, with 12 bases between them. The germline V gene encodes CDR1 MNHNS and CDR2 SASEGT. This CDR3 comprises 16 residues. This CDR3 is CASSEAYLRGGNTIYF. As DNA, the CDR3 is TGTGCCAGCAGTGAAGCTTACCTCAGGGGTGGAAACACCATATATTTT.

The rearrangement joins TRBV18 to TRBJ2-1, with D perhaps TRBD2 (5 bases). This CDR3 contains 16 residues. Germline assignment: CDR1 KGHSH and CDR2 LQKENI. Deletions cut 2 bases from V and 4 bases from J, with 15 bases between. Written as DNA, the CDR3 is TGTGCCAGCTCACCATTTGCTATAGGACTTTACAATGAGCAGTTCTTC. This gives the protein CASSPFAIGLYNEQFF. Full variable domain (rest looked up from reference TRBV18 and TRBJ2-1): NAGVMQNPRHLVRRRGQEARLRCSPMKGHSHVYWYRQLPEEGLKFMVYLQKENIIDESGMPKERFSAEFPKEGPSILRIQQVVRGDSAAYFCASSPFAIGLYNEQFFGPGTRLTVL.

The chain joins TRBV4-3 to TRBJ1-2; 7 bases line up with TRBD1. Germline CDR1 reads LGHNA; CDR2 reads YSLEER. The junction had 5 bases not matched to a gene; V was cut back by 4 bases and J by 6 bases. This CDR3 has 13 residues. The CDR3 loop is CASSLTGVDGYTF. CDR3 DNA: TGCGCCAGCAGCCTAACAGGGGTGGATGGCTACACCTTC.

The V and J genes are TRBV4-3 and TRBJ2-5; 7 bases agree with TRBD2. The germline gives CDR1 LGHNA, CDR2 YSLEER. The CDR3 is 15 residues long. Germline trimming cut 0 bases from V and 5 bases from J; bases unmatched to any gene: 6. This chain's CDR3 is CASSQDNSGGETQYF. DNA for the CDR3: TGCGCCAGCAGCCAAGATAACTCCGGGGGGGAGACCCAGTACTTC.

This sequence joins TRBV5-4 and TRBJ2-3; TRBD2 matches 7 bases. The V gene end was trimmed by 4 bases and the J gene end by 2 bases; junction bases not matched to a gene: 7. Germline lookup yields CDR1 SGHNT and CDR2 YYREEE (reference sequence). CDR3 length: 15 amino acids. The CDR3 region is CASSQRTRLTDTQYF. CDR3 DNA: TGTGCCAGCAGCCAACGGACTAGACTCACAGATACGCAGTATTTT. Supplemented by reference TRBV5-4 and TRBJ2-3, the full variable domain reads ETGVTQSPTHLIKTRGQQVTLRCSSQSGHNTVSWYQQALGQGPQFIFQYYREEENGRGNFPPRFSGLQFPNYSSELNVNALELDDSALYLCASSQRTRLTDTQYFGPGTRLTVL.

This chain uses TRBV19 with TRBJ2-1; no definite D call. Trimming left V 5 bases short and J 2 bases short, with 13 bases between. CDR1 is LNHDA, CDR2 SQIVND, per germline (reference sequence). The CDR3 runs 15 residues. The CDR3 nucleotides are TGTGCCAGTAGTTTCACAGCTACCACCTACAATGAGCAGTTCTTC. This encodes CASSFTATTYNEQFF.

This chain joins TRBV6-2 or TRBV6-3 and TRBJ2-3, with TRBD2 matching 7 bases. CDR3 length: 14 residues. The germline V gene has CDR1 MNHEY and CDR2 SVGEGT. V shed 4 bases, J shed 1 base, and the junction held 2 bases outside the gene matches. The CDR3 DNA reads TGTGCCAGCAGTTTAGCGGGCGGCACAGATACGCAGTATTTT. Translation gives CASSLAGGTDTQYF.

V and J are TRBV27 and TRBJ2-5; D is perhaps TRBD1 (6 bases). CDR1 is MNHEY, CDR2 SMNVEV, per germline (reference sequence). The CDR3 spans 17 residues. V lost 3 bases and J 3 bases, leaving 20 bases between the germline ends. CDR3: CASSFDPRDTRKETQYF. The CDR3 region has the DNA TGTGCCAGCAGTTTCGACCCCCGGGACACTCGAAAAGAGACCCAGTACTTC.

The J gene is TRBJ2-7, the V gene TRBV6-6; 8 bases are a match to TRBD2. Germline lookup yields CDR1 MNHNY and CDR2 SVGAGI (reference sequence). V lost 2 bases and J lost 2; bases outside the gene matches: 5. The CDR3 is 15 residues long. The CDR3 sequence is CASSYPPGGAYEQYF. DNA of the CDR3: TGTGCCAGCAGTTACCCCCCGGGGGGGGCCTACGAGCAGTACTTC.

J is TRBJ1-2 and V is TRBV5-5, with D maybe TRBD1 (6 bases). The germline V gene encodes CDR1 SGHKS and CDR2 YYEKEE (reference sequence). This CDR3 contains 12 residues. Between the trimmed V and J ends, which lost 4 bases and 4 bases, there was a span of 8 bases. The CDR3 region has the DNA TGTGCCAGCAGCCCAGGGGTCTATGGCTACACCTTC. Amino acid sequence: CASSPGVYGYTF.

The chain has TRBV7-9 and TRBJ1-4, with a possible D match to TRBD1 (5 bases). The CDR3 is made up of 14 amino acids. Germline-derived CDR1 and CDR2 are SEHNR and FQNEAQ (reference sequence). V dropped 7 bases and J dropped 7 bases, with 16 bases sitting between them. The CDR3 sequence is CASTAGQGGEKLFF. DNA of the CDR3: TGTGCCAGCACGGCGGGGCAGGGTGGTGAAAAACTGTTTTTT.

There are a few counts of this clone. This chain's CDR3 is CASSDPPRQGDSPLHF. The CDR3 DNA follows: TGCGCCAGCAGTGATCCCCCTAGACAGGGAGATTCACCCCTCCACTTT. This chain links TRBV10-2 with TRBJ1-6, with 7 bases fitting TRBD1. The J segment lost 8 bases and the V segment lost 3 bases, leaving 10 bases of the junction unmatched. CDR1 WSHSY and CDR2 SAAADI come from the germline V gene. This CDR3 comprises 16 residues.

The chain couples TRBV3-1 (or the pseudogene TRBV3-2) to TRBJ2-5, with 7 positions matching TRBD1. CDR3 length: 13 amino acids. V lost 6 bases to trimming and J lost 5 bases; unmatched junction nucleotides: 6. The germline CDR1 and CDR2 sequences are LGHDT and YNNKEL (reference sequence). Here the CDR3 DNA reads TGTGCCAGCAGAGGACAGGCGGGTGAGACCCAGTACTTC. Protein product: CASRGQAGETQYF.

The rearrangement uses TRBV5-4 and TRBJ2-2; D is possibly TRBD1 (6 bases). The CDR3 runs 15 residues. V lost 0 bases and J 2 bases, leaving 8 bases between the germline ends. From germline, CDR1 is SGHNT and CDR2 YYREEE (reference sequence). CDR3 residues: CASSLEQGNTGELFF. CDR3 nucleotides: TGTGCCAGCAGCTTGGAACAGGGAAACACCGGGGAGCTGTTTTTT.

The chain is built from TRBV6-5 and TRBJ1-5, with a tentative D call TRBD1 (6 bases). The CDR3 extends over 15 amino acids. The V and J ends lost 5 bases and 5 bases respectively, with 16 bases between them. Germline V gene lookup returns CDR1 MNHEY and CDR2 SVGAGI. CDR3 region: CASSPGTPGDQPQHF. The CDR3 nucleotides read TGTGCCAGCAGTCCCGGGACACCGGGCGATCAGCCCCAGCATTTT.

The J gene is TRBJ1-5, the V gene TRBV7-2, with D perhaps matching TRBD1 (6 bases). The CDR3 totals 14 residues. Germline-derived CDR1 and CDR2 are SGHTA and FQGNSA. V was clipped by 6 bases and J by 9 bases, with 18 bases between them. Here the CDR3 reads CASSEGGARAPQHF. In nucleotides, the CDR3 is TGTGCCAGCAGTGAAGGGGGGGCTCGGGCGCCCCAGCATTTT.

CDR3 sequence (DNA): TGTGCCAGCTCACCTAAGACAGAACACGAGCAGTACTTC. Its translation is CASSPKTEHEQYF. The chain uses TRBV18 and TRBJ2-7; a weak D match, TRBD1 (5 bases). Germline V gene sequence: CDR1 KGHSH, CDR2 LQKENI. Trimming cost V 3 bases and J 5 bases, with 11 bases left between them. The CDR3 loop spans 13 amino acids.